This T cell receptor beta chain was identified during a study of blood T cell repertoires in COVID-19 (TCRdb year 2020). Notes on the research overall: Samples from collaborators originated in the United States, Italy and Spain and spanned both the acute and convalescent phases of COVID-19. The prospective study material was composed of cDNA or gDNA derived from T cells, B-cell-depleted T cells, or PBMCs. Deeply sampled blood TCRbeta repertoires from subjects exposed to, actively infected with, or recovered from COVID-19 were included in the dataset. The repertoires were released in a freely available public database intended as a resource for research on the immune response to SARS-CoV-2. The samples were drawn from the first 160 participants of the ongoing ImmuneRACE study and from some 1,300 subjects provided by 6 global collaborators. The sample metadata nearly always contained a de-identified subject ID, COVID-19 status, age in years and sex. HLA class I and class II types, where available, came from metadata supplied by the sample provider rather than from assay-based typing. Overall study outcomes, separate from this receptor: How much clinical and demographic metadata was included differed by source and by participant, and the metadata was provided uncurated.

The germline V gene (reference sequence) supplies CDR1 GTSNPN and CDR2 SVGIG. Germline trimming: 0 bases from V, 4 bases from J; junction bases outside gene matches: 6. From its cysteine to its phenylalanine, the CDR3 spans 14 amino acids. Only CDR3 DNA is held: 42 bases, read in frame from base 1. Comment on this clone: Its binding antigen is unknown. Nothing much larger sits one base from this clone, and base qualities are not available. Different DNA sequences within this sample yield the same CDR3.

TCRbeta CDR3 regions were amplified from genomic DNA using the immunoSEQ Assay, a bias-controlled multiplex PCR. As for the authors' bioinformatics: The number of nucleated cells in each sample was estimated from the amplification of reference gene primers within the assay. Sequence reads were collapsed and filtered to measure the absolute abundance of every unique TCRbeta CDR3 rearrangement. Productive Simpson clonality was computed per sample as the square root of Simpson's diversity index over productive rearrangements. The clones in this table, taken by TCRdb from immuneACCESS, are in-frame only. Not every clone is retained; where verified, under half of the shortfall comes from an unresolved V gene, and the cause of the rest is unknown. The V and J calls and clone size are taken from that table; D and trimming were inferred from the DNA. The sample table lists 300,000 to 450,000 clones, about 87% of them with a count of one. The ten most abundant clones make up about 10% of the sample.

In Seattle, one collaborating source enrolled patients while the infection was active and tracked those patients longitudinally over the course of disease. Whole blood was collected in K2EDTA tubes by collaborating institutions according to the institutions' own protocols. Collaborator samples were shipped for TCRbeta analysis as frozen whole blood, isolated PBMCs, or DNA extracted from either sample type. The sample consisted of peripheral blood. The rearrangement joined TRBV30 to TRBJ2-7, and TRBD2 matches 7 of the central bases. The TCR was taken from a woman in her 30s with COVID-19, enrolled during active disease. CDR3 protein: CAWSVGGSGYEQYF. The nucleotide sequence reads TGTGCCTGGAGTGTGGGCGGGAGTGGTTACGAGCAGTACTTC.